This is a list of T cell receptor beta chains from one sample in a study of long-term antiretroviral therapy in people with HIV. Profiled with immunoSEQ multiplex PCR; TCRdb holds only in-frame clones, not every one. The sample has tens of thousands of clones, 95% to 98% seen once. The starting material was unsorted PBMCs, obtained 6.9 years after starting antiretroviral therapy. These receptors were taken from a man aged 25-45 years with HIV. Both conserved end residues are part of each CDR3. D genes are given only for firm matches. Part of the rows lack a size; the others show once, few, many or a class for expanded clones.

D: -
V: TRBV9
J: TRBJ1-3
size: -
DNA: TGTGCCAGCAGCACCCTGGACTCTGGAAACACCATATATTTT
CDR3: CASSTLDSGNTIYF

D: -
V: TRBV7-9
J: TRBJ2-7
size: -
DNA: TGTGCCAGCAGCCTCCCCCACCGCTACGAGCAGTACTTC
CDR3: CASSLPHRYEQYF

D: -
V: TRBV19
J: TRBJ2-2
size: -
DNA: TGTGCCATTAGGAGGGCGCACGGGGAGCTGTTTTTT
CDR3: CAIRRAHGELFF

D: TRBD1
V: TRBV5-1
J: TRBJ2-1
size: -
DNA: TGCGCCAGCAGCGTCGGGGACAGCAATGAGCAGTTCTTC
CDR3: CASSVGDSNEQFF

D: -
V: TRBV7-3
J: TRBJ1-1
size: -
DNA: TGTGCCAGCAGCTTGGCCGGGGGCCCCATGAACACTGAAGCTTTCTTT
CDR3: CASSLAGGPMNTEAFF

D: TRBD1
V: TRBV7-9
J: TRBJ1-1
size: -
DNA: TGTGCCAGCAGCTTAAGAGGGGGCAGTGAAGCTTTCTTT
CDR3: CASSLRGGSEAFF

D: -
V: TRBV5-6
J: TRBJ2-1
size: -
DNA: TGTGCCAGCAGCTTTGACAGACTGAATGAGCAGTTCTTC
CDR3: CASSFDRLNEQFF

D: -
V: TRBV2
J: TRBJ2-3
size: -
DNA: TGTGCTCGGGGGGCGGTTAGCACAGATACGCAGTATTTT
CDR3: CARGAVSTDTQYF

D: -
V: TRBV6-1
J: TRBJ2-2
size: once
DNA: TGTGCCAGCAGCCAGTTTGCACAGAACACCGGGGAGCTGTTTTTT
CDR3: CASSQFAQNTGELFF

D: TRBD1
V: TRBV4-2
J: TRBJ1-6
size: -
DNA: TGTGCCAGCAGCCAAGAAGGGACAGGGCGATCACCCCTCCACTTT
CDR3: CASSQEGTGRSPLHF

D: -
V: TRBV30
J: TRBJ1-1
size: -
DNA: TGTGCCACTAGGAACACTGAAGCTTTCTTT
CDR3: CATRNTEAFF

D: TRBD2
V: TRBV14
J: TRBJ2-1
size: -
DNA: TGTGCCAGCAGCCAAGGACTAGCGGGAGGTCTCTCCTACAATGAGCAGTTCTTC
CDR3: CASSQGLAGGLSYNEQFF

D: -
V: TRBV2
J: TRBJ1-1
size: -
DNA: TGTGCCAGCAGCCAATCGGGCAACACTGAAGCTTTCTTT
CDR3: CASSQSGNTEAFF

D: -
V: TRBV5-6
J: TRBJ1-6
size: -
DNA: TGTGCCAGCAGCTTGGGACGAGGGGCCAAATCACCCCTCCACTTT
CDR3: CASSLGRGAKSPLHF

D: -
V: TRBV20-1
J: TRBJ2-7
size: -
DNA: TGCAGTGCCGCAGGGGATGCCGAGCAGTACTTC
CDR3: CSAAGDAEQYF

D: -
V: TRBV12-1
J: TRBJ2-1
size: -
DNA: TGTGCCAGCACCCCGGAGGGGGACCCGGTTGAGCAGTTCTTC
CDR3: CASTPEGDPVEQFF

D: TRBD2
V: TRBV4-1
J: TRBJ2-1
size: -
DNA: TGCGCCAGCAGCCAAGTGGCTAGCGGGAGTTTCAATGAGCAGTTCTTC
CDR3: CASSQVASGSFNEQFF

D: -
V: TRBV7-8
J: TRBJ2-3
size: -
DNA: TGTGCCAGCAGCTTAATCGCCGGGCTGGATGAGGACCCAGATACGCAGTATTTT
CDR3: CASSLIAGLDEDPDTQYF

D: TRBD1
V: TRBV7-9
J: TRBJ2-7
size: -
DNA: TGTGCCAGCAGCTTAGCCGGGGACAGGGGGCGCGGAGAGCAGTACTTC
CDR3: CASSLAGDRGRGEQYF

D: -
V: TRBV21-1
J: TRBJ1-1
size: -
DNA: TGTGCCAGCAGCAAAGTCTTCGTCAGGCTTGTTGCCACTGAAGCTTTCTTT
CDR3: CASSKVFVRLVATEAFF